This record covers a single TCR beta chain. Its cognate antigen is unknown. Unique molecular identifiers featured in how the TCRbeta library was prepared. MiXCR was run by TCRdb on the PCR reads, yielding one entry per CDR3 protein. Of 250,000 to 400,000 distinct CDR3 sequences listed, approximately 23% are singletons. These data originate in a study of T-cell reconstitution after alpha-beta-depleted transplantation in children. Whole-study results and caveats: In some patients, recipient T cells and intrathymic progenitors surviving conditioning explained high day-60 diversity. One year post-transplant, T-cell counts and diversity were largely derived from T cells produced anew. As was reported, about two months after transplant, alpha-beta T cells came from several hundred expanded graft clones.

The CDR3 loop spans 12 amino acids. V was cut by 3 bases and J by 6 bases, with 12 bases left in between. Per germline, CDR1 DFQATT and CDR2 SNEGSKA (reference sequence). This specimen consisted of PBMCs, mostly from graft donor cells, obtained 180 days after TCRalphabeta/CD19-depleted stem cell transplant. J is TRBJ2-7 and V is TRBV20-1, with D hard to call. This TCR came from a male patient between 10 and 17 years old who had a stem cell transplant for acute lymphoblastic leukemia, so the T cells may come from the graft donor. This CDR3 reads CSASRESIEQYF. The CDR3 coding sequence is TGCAGTGCTAGTAGGGAAAGCATCGAGCAGTACTTC.